A single sample gave rise to the 10 T cell receptor beta chains below, sequenced in a study of T cell responses to AZD1222 COVID-19 vaccine. Assay used: immunoSEQ multiplex PCR; TCRdb lists only in-frame clones, some missing. The sample contains more than 110,000 clones, approximately 85% of which appear only once. The sample consisted of peripheral blood, taken on day 0 of AZD1222 vaccination. These receptors were obtained from an adult in good health.

This CDR3 is CATSDPAGTEAFF. CDR3 nucleotides: TGTGCCACCAGTGATCCCGCCGGGACTGAAGCTTTCTTT. The rearrangement links TRBV24-1 to TRBJ1-1, with D unclear. Trimming took off 3 bases at V and 5 bases at J, with 9 bases between the two ends. CDR1 and CDR2 (germline): KGHDR, SFDVKD. The CDR3 covers 13 residues.

This clone showed up just once. The CDR3 coding sequence is TGTGCCAGTACCCAGGGGGGGGGTTTACAGCCCCAGCATTTT. Translation: CASTQGGGLQPQHF. The chain is built from TRBV19 and TRBJ1-5, with 7 nucleotides matching TRBD1. The germline V gene encodes CDR1 LNHDA and CDR2 SQIVND (reference sequence). The CDR3 is 14 residues long. Trimming took 7 bases from V and 7 from J; bases not matched to a gene: 10.

The chain combines TRBV4-1 with TRBJ2-3; D is unresolved. The V gene lost 3 bases and the J gene lost 5 bases, with 9 bases spanning the gap. This CDR3 spans 13 amino acids. Germline V gives CDR1 MGHRA, CDR2 YSYEKL. As DNA, the CDR3 is TGCGCCAGCAGCCAGGGTTGGGAAGATACGCAGTATTTT. Protein sequence: CASSQGWEDTQYF.

The chain combines TRBV7-8 with TRBJ2-7, with D hard to call. This CDR3 is 14 amino acids long. Trimming removed 1 base from V and 3 bases from J, with 10 bases in between. The germline gives CDR1 SGHVS, CDR2 FQNEAQ. In DNA form, the CDR3 reads TGTGCCAGCAGCTTAGATGGGTACGGCTACGAGCAGTACTTC. It encodes CASSLDGYGYEQYF.

The CDR3, as DNA: TGTGCCAGTAGTATGCCGATGACAGTTAACTATGGCTACACCTTC. Residues: CASSMPMTVNYGYTF. The chain couples TRBV19 to TRBJ1-2; TRBD1 is a possible D gene (5 bases). The ends were cut back, 3 bases at V and 1 base at J, with 12 bases in the middle. Germline loops: CDR1 LNHDA, CDR2 SQIVND (reference sequence). The CDR3 has 15 residues.

The genes are TRBV29-1 and TRBJ2-1; D remains ambiguous. The germline CDR1 and CDR2 sequences are SQVTM and ANQGSEA. V was clipped by 4 bases and J by 0 bases, with 10 bases between them. The CDR3 length is 14 residues. The CDR3 loop reads CSVVVPNSYNEQFF. The CDR3 bases are TGCAGCGTTGTTGTCCCGAACTCCTACAATGAGCAGTTCTTC.

V is TRBV7-2 and J is TRBJ2-3; maybe TRBD2 (6 bases). CDR3 length: 14 amino acids. CDR1 SGHTA and CDR2 FQGNSA come from the germline V gene. With 5 bases removed from V and 5 bases from J, the gap between germline ends came to 14 bases. The CDR3 reads CASSQQTSKDTQYF. CDR3 DNA: TGTGCCAGCAGCCAACAGACTAGTAAAGATACGCAGTATTTT.

The J gene is TRBJ1-1, the V gene TRBV7-9; the D gene is possibly TRBD1 (6 bases). Between the trimmed V and J ends, which lost 6 bases and 4 bases, there was a span of 9 bases. The CDR3 runs to 12 residues. Germline values: CDR1 SEHNR, CDR2 FQNEAQ (reference sequence). For the CDR3, the DNA is TGTGCCAGCAGACAGGGTGTCACTGAAGCTTTCTTT. Translating gives CASRQGVTEAFF.

The chain employs TRBV6-5 and TRBJ2-1; unclear D gene. The V end was cut by 4 bases, the J end by 6 bases, with 4 bases between. Germline assignment: CDR1 MNHEY and CDR2 SVGAGI. The CDR3 is 11 residues long. DNA for the CDR3: TGTGCCAGCAGTTCTCTCAATGAGCAGTTCTTC. Its translation is CASSSLNEQFF.

This chain joins TRBV12-3 or TRBV12-4 and TRBJ2-1; TRBD2 matches 8 bases. The CDR3 has 13 amino acids. The J segment lost 6 bases and the V segment lost 4 bases, leaving 2 bases of the junction unmatched. CDR3 bases: TGTGCCAGCAGTTCCCGGGGGGGCAATGAGCAGTTCTTC. Protein product: CASSSRGGNEQFF.